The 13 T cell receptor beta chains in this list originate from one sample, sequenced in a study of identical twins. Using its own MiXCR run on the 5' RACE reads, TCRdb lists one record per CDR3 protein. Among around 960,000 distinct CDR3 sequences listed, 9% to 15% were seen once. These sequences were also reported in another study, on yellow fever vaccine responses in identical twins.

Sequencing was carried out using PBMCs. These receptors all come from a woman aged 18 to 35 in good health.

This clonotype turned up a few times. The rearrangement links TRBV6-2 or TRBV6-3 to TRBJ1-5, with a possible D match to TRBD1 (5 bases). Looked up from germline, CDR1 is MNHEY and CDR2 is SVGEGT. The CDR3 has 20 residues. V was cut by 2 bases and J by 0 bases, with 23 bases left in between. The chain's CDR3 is CASSYPPWVDSAYSNQPQHF. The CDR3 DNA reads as TGTGCCAGCAGTTACCCACCCTGGGTCGACAGCGCGTATAGCAATCAGCCCCAGCATTTT.

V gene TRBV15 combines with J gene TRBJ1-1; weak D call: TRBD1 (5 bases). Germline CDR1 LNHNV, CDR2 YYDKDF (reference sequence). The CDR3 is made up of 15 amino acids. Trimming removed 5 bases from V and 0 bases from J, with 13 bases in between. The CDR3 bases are TGTGCCACCAGCGACAGACAGAGGATGAACACTGAAGCTTTCTTT. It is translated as CATSDRQRMNTEAFF.

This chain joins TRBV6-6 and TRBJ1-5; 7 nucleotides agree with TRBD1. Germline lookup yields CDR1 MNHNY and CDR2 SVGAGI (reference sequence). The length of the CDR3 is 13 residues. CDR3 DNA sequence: TGTGCGATAGCAGGGGGTGGACTTCAGCCCCAGCATTTT. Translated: CAIAGGGLQPQHF.

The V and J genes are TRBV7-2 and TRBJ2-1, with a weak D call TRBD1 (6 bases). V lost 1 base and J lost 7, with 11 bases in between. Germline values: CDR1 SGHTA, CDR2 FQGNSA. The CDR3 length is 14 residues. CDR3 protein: CASSLVPGVNEQFF. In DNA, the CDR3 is TGTGCCAGCAGCTTAGTGCCAGGGGTGAATGAGCAGTTCTTC.

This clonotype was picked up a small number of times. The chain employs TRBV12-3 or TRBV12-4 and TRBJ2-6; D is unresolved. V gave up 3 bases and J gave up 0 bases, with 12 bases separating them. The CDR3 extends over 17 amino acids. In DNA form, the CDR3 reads TGTGCCAGCAGTTTGTGGGTCGCAAGCTCTGGGGCCAACGTCCTGACTTTC. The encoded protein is CASSLWVASSGANVLTF.

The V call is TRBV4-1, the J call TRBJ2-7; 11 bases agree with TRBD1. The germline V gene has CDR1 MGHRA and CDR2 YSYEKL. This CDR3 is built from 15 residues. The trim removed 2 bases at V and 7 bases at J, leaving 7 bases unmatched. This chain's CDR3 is CASSQRTGGTDEQYV. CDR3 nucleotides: TGCGCCAGCAGCCAACGGACAGGGGGCACGGATGAGCAGTACGTC.

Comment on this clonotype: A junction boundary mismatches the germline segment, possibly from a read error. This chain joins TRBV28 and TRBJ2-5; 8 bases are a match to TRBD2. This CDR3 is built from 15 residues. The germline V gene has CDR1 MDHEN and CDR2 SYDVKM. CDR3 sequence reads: CACSPGTSLLETQYF. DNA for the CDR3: TGTGCCTGCAGTCCCGGGACTAGTTTGTTAGAGACCCAGTACTTC. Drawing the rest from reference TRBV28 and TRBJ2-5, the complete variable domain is DVKVTQSSRYLVKRTGEKVFLECVQDMDHENMFWYRQDPGLGLRLIYFSYDVKMKEKGDIPEGYSVSREKKERFSLILESASTNQTSMYLCACSPGTSLLETQYFGPGTRLLVL.

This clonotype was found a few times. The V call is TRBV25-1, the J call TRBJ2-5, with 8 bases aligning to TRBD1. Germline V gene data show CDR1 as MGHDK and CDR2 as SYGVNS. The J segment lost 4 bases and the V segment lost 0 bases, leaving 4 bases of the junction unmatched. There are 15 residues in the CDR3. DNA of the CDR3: TGTGCCAGCAGTGAATACCGGGGACAGGTAGAGACCCAGTACTTC. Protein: CASSEYRGQVETQYF.

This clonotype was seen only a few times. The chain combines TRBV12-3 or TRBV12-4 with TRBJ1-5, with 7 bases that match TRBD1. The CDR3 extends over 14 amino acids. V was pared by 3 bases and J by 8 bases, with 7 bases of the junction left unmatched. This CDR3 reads CASSFGQGTEPQHF. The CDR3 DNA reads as TGTGCCAGCAGTTTTGGGCAGGGGACAGAGCCCCAGCATTTT.

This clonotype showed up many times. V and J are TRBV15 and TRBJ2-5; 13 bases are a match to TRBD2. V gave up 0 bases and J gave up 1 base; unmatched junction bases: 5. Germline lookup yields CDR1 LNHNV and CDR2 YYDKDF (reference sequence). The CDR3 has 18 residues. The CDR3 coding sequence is TGTGCCACCAGCAGAGATTTACTAGCGGGGGGGCTCCAAGAGACCCAGTACTTC. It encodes CATSRDLLAGGLQETQYF.

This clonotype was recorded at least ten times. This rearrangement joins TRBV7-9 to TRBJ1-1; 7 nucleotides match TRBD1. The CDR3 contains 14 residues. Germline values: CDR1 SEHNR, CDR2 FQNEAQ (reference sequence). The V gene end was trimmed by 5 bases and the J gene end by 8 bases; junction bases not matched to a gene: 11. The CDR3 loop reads CASSRMTGFAEAFF. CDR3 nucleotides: TGTGCCAGCAGCCGGATGACAGGGTTTGCGGAAGCTTTCTTT.

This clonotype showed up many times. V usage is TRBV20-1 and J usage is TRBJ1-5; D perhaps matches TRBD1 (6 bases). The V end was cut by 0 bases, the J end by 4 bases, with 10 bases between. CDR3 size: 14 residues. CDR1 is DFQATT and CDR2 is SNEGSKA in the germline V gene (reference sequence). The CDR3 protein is CSAREGAPNQPQHF. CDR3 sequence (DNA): TGCAGTGCTAGAGAGGGGGCCCCAAATCAGCCCCAGCATTTT.

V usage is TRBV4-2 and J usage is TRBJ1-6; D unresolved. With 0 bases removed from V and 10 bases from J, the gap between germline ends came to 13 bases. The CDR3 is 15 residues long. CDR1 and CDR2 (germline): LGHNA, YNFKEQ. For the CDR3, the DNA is TGTGCCAGCAGCCAAGAGTCGTCAGATCGGTCACCCCTCCACTTT. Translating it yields CASSQESSDRSPLHF.